This note documents a single TCR beta chain sequence. The identical CDR3 is also encoded by other nucleotide sequences in the sample. Per the authors' pipeline: Reference gene primers were amplified, and this amplification served to estimate nucleated cell counts. Assay used: immunoSEQ multiplex PCR; TCRdb lists only in-frame clones, some missing. That table supplies the V and J calls and clone size; D and trimming were determined from the DNA. The sample lists 110,000 to 150,000 clones; 88% were seen once. The data derive from a study of blood T cell repertoires in COVID-19. As for the study in general: Samples representing acute and convalescent COVID-19 were sourced from the United States, Italy and Spain.

Germline V gene lookup returns CDR1 GTSNPN and CDR2 SVGIG (reference sequence). V was clipped by 0 bases and J by 6 bases, with 9 bases between them. The CDR3 is 13 amino acids. Sequenced input: peripheral blood. This chain links TRBV30 with TRBJ1-5; tentatively, D is TRBD1 (6 bases). The sequence came from a woman aged 60-75 years with acute or convalescent COVID-19. The CDR3 sequence: CAWSVQGGQPQHF. The DNA for the CDR3 is TGTGCCTGGAGTGTACAGGGTGGTCAGCCCCAGCATTTT.